These 23 T cell receptor beta chains originate from one sample sequenced in a study of blood T cell repertoires in COVID-19. Here immunoSEQ multiplex PCR was the method, and the copy in TCRdb shows in-frame clones only, minus some. Of some 110,000 clones listed, about four fifths are singletons. Sample: peripheral blood. Source of these receptors: an elderly woman with active or convalescent COVID-19.

The J gene is TRBJ2-1, the V gene TRBV7-2, with D tentatively TRBD2 (7 bases). V was cut by 5 bases and J by 7 bases, with 21 bases left in between. The CDR3 extends over 16 amino acids. Germline V gives CDR1 SGHTA, CDR2 FQGNSA. The CDR3 nucleotides read TGTGCCAGCAGCCAGAGGGGGGGGGTTAGAGGAAATGAGCAGTTCTTC. This gives the protein CASSQRGGVRGNEQFF. Variable domain in full (rest from reference TRBV7-2 and TRBJ2-1): GAGVSQSPSNKVTEKGKDVELRCDPISGHTALYWYRQSLGQGLEFLIYFQGNSAPDKSGLPSDRFSAERTGGSVSTLTIQRTQQEDSAVYLCASSQRGGVRGNEQFFGPGTRLTVL.

This clone is a singleton in its sample. V is TRBV6-2 or TRBV6-3 and J is TRBJ1-1; no reliable D call. Per the germline V gene, CDR1 is MNHEY and CDR2 is SVGEGT. The V end was cut by 6 bases, the J end by 2 bases, with 10 bases between. The CDR3 is 13 residues long. The CDR3 loop reads CASSPPHNTEAFF. DNA of the CDR3: TGTGCCAGCAGCCCTCCCCATAACACTGAAGCTTTCTTT.

The chain links TRBV18 to TRBJ1-3; perhaps TRBD1 as D (5 bases). The germline V and J ends were trimmed by 3 bases and 0 bases, with 9 bases remaining between them. The germline V gene has CDR1 KGHSH and CDR2 LQKENI. This CDR3 spans 15 amino acids. CDR3: CASSPDSASGNTIYF. DNA of the CDR3: TGTGCCAGCTCACCTGACAGCGCCTCTGGAAACACCATATATTTT. The whole variable domain, filled in from reference TRBV18 and TRBJ1-3, reads NAGVMQNPRHLVRRRGQEARLRCSPMKGHSHVYWYRQLPEEGLKFMVYLQKENIIDESGMPKERFSAEFPKEGPSILRIQQVVRGDSAAYFCASSPDSASGNTIYFGEGSWLTVV.

The gene calls are TRBV6-2 or TRBV6-3 and TRBJ2-3; 9 nucleotides align to TRBD2. The CDR3 extends over 17 amino acids. Trimming removed 0 bases from V and 1 base from J; junction bases left unmatched: 5. The germline V gene encodes CDR1 MNHEY and CDR2 SVGEGT. The CDR3 DNA is TGTGCCAGCAGTTACTCGAGCCAGCGGGGGGGCACAGATACGCAGTATTTT. Translated, it gives CASSYSSQRGGTDTQYF.

The gene calls are TRBV5-5 and TRBJ1-6; a possible D gene is TRBD1 (5 bases). V was clipped by 3 bases and J by 5 bases, with 9 bases between them. This CDR3 region has 14 residues. Germline V lookup: CDR1 SGHKS, CDR2 YYEKEE (reference sequence). The CDR3 is CASSSGVDNSPLHF. The CDR3 region has the DNA TGTGCCAGCAGCTCGGGGGTCGATAATTCACCCCTCCACTTT.

The rearrangement links TRBV12-3 or TRBV12-4 to TRBJ1-6, with D maybe TRBD1 (6 bases). Between the trimmed V and J ends, which lost 0 bases and 15 bases, there was a span of 9 bases. CDR3 length: 12 amino acids. For the CDR3, the DNA is TGTGCCAGCAGTTTAGCGCAGGGGCTCCTCCACTTT. Translated: CASSLAQGLLHF.

V usage is TRBV2 and J usage is TRBJ1-5; D uncertain. The V end lost 5 bases, the J end lost 2 bases, and 13 bases lay between the germline ends. The CDR3 loop spans 15 amino acids. From germline, CDR1 is SNHLY and CDR2 FYNNEI. For the CDR3, the DNA is TGTGCCAGCAGTATCTTGAGGGCAGGCAATCAGCCCCAGCATTTT. Its translation: CASSILRAGNQPQHF.

This chain joins TRBV30 and TRBJ2-3, with 7 bases that match TRBD2. Trimming cost V 3 bases and J 3 bases; bases outside gene matches: 6. The CDR3 extends over 14 amino acids. Germline V lookup: CDR1 GTSNPN, CDR2 SVGIG (reference sequence). Here the CDR3 DNA reads TGTGCCTGGAGCTTACTAGCGCTTACAGATACGCAGTATTTT. Translation: CAWSLLALTDTQYF.

V is TRBV7-2 and J is TRBJ2-7; 7 nucleotides align to TRBD2. The CDR3 covers 16 residues. V was pared by 1 base and J by 0 bases, with 6 bases of the junction left unmatched. The V gene's germline CDR1 is SGHTA and CDR2 FQGNSA. CDR3 in DNA: TGTGCCAGCAGCTTAGGAGGGCGGGGGATCTCCTACGAGCAGTACTTC. Amino acids: CASSLGGRGISYEQYF.

This clone was detected a few times. This chain uses TRBV4-2 with TRBJ1-1; 7 nucleotides agree with TRBD1. From germline, CDR1 is LGHNA and CDR2 YNFKEQ. The CDR3 contains 15 residues. The trim removed 1 base at V and 4 bases at J, leaving 6 bases unmatched. The CDR3: CASSQVRSGGTEAFF. CDR3 in DNA: TGTGCCAGCAGCCAAGTACGGTCAGGGGGCACTGAAGCTTTCTTT.

The chain has TRBV29-1 and TRBJ1-4, with D possibly TRBD1 on 5 matching bases. V lost 1 base and J lost 8, with 14 bases in between. Per germline, CDR1 SQVTM and CDR2 ANQGSEA. The CDR3 consists of 14 residues. CDR3 sequence (DNA): TGCAGCGTTGAAGGTGGAGGGGTGGGGGAAAAACTGTTTTTT. This gives the protein CSVEGGGVGEKLFF.

The chain joins TRBV5-4 to TRBJ2-1, with 7 bases lining up with TRBD2. CDR3 size: 15 residues. Germline values: CDR1 SGHNT, CDR2 YYREEE (reference sequence). V trimming: 4 bases; J trimming: 0 bases; junction bases outside the gene matches: 4. The CDR3 loop reads CASSRGDLSYNEQFF. CDR3 nucleotide sequence: TGTGCCAGCAGCCGGGGGGACCTCTCCTACAATGAGCAGTTCTTC. Together with reference TRBV5-4 and TRBJ2-1, the CDR3 gives the full variable domain: ETGVTQSPTHLIKTRGQQVTLRCSSQSGHNTVSWYQQALGQGPQFIFQYYREEENGRGNFPPRFSGLQFPNYSSELNVNALELDDSALYLCASSRGDLSYNEQFFGPGTRLTVL.

The chain links TRBV5-4 to TRBJ2-7, with TRBD1 matching over 10 bases. The length of the CDR3 is 16 residues. In germline, CDR1 is SGHNT, CDR2 YYREEE (reference sequence). J gave up 4 bases and V 4 bases, and 11 bases lay outside the gene matches. The CDR3 protein is CASSRPTGGEVYEQYF. Here the CDR3 DNA reads TGTGCCAGCAGCAGACCGACAGGGGGCGAAGTTTACGAGCAGTACTTC.

The chain couples TRBV10-3 to TRBJ2-7, with D maybe TRBD1 (5 bases). This CDR3 is built from 12 residues. V dropped 9 bases and J dropped 7 bases, with 16 bases sitting between them. Germline lookup yields CDR1 ENHRY and CDR2 SYGVKD. The CDR3 reads CAIGAGNGEQYF. CDR3 nucleotides: TGTGCCATAGGGGCAGGGAACGGGGAGCAGTACTTC.

The genes are TRBV1 and TRBJ2-1; the table calls TRBD2, which could not be checked here. TRBV1 is a known pseudogene. The CDR3 is made up of 15 amino acids. DNA of the CDR3: TGCACCAGCAGTTGGAGGGAAGGGGTGAACAATGAGCAGTTCTTC. This sequence encodes CTSSWREGVNNEQFF.

The chain combines TRBV5-4 with TRBJ1-2; D gene uncertain. V was shortened by 4 bases and J by 0 bases, with 16 bases between the two germline ends. This CDR3 spans 16 amino acids. Germline V gives CDR1 SGHNT, CDR2 YYREEE (reference sequence). The CDR3 spells CASSPAGGNSNYGYTF. CDR3 nucleotides: TGTGCCAGCAGCCCTGCGGGCGGGAACTCTAACTATGGCTACACCTTC.

The genes are TRBV7-2 and TRBJ1-2; D is undetermined. The germline CDR1 and CDR2 sequences are SGHTA and FQGNSA. The length of the CDR3 is 15 residues. V gave up 2 bases and J gave up 1 base, with 11 bases separating them. This chain's CDR3 is CASSLTGWDNYGYTF. CDR3 sequence (DNA): TGTGCCAGCAGCTTAACGGGGTGGGATAACTATGGCTACACCTTC.

The rearrangement links TRBV2 to TRBJ2-7; the match to TRBD1 covers 8 bases. CDR3 size: 15 residues. With V trimmed by 6 bases and J by 5 bases, 12 bases remained unmatched. Germline CDR1 is SNHLY and CDR2 is FYNNEI. The CDR3 sequence: CASRAGTGLLHEQYF. CDR3 nucleotides: TGTGCCAGCAGAGCCGGGACAGGTCTTCTGCACGAGCAGTACTTC.

V usage is TRBV7-9 and J usage is TRBJ1-1; D gene ambiguous. Germline-derived CDR1 and CDR2 are SEHNR and FQNEAQ (reference sequence). The V end was cut by 5 bases, the J end by 5 bases, with 21 bases between. The length of the CDR3 is 16 residues. In DNA, the CDR3 is TGTGCCAGCAGCCCGGCGGGTCGGGAAATAAAGACTGAAGCTTTCTTT. Amino acids: CASSPAGREIKTEAFF.

This clone appeared a single time. The V and J genes are TRBV7-2 and TRBJ2-1; a weak D match, TRBD2 (6 bases). The V end lost 1 base, the J end lost 6 bases, and 16 bases lay between the germline ends. The germline gives CDR1 SGHTA, CDR2 FQGNSA. The CDR3 totals 16 residues. In nucleotides, the CDR3 is TGTGCCAGCAGCTTAGAAGTGCGGGATCGGGGCAATGAGCAGTTCTTC. Its protein product is CASSLEVRDRGNEQFF. Variable domain in full (rest from reference TRBV7-2 and TRBJ2-1): GAGVSQSPSNKVTEKGKDVELRCDPISGHTALYWYRQSLGQGLEFLIYFQGNSAPDKSGLPSDRFSAERTGGSVSTLTIQRTQQEDSAVYLCASSLEVRDRGNEQFFGPGTRLTVL.

This chain connects TRBV10-3 to TRBJ1-2; 8 nucleotides match TRBD1. Germline V gene data show CDR1 as ENHRY and CDR2 as SYGVKD. This CDR3 has 14 residues. V shed 5 bases, J shed 8 bases, and the junction held 10 bases outside the gene matches. CDR3 protein: CAISYIDRGQGYTF. The CDR3 DNA sequence: TGTGCCATCAGTTATATTGACAGGGGACAAGGCTACACCTTC.

This clone was counted a few times. As DNA, the CDR3 is TGTGCCAGCAGCATGGACAGGGGGGGAGATACGCAGTATTTT. This sequence encodes CASSMDRGGDTQYF. The gene calls are TRBV5-4 and TRBJ2-3, with 10 bases identical to TRBD1. The V gene's germline CDR1 is SGHNT and CDR2 YYREEE (reference sequence). The CDR3 is 14 residues long. V shed 4 bases and J 5 bases; nucleotides not matched to a gene: 4.

The chain uses TRBV3-1 (or the pseudogene TRBV3-2) and TRBJ2-3, with TRBD2 identical over 10 bases. With V trimmed by 6 bases and J by 2 bases, 8 bases remained unmatched. Germline V lookup: CDR1 LGHDT, CDR2 YNNKEL (reference sequence). The CDR3 extends over 16 amino acids. The CDR3 nucleotides are TGTGCCAGCAGTCTAGGGCTAGCGGGGGACACAGATACGCAGTATTTT. Translated: CASSLGLAGDTDTQYF.